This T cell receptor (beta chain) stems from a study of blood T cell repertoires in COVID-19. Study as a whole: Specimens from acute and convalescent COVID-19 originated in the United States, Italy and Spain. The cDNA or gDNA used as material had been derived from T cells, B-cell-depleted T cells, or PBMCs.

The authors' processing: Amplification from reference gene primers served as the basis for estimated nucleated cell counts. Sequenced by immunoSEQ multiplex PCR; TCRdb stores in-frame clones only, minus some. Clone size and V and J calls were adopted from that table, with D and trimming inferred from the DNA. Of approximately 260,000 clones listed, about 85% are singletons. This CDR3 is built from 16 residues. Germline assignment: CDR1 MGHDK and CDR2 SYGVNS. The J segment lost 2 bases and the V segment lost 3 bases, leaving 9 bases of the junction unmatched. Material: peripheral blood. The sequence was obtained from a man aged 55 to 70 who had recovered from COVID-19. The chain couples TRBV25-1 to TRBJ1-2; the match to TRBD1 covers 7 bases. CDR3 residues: CASSDPGTAENYGYTF. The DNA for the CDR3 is TGTGCCAGCAGTGACCCCGGGACAGCTGAGAACTATGGCTACACCTTC.